This TCR beta chain is drawn from a study of brain T cells in children with intractable seizures. Sequencing was limited to surgery cases with top T cell transcript signatures in brain tissue. Patients received at least one anti-epileptic drug before surgery. Findings and limits, study-wide: Viral specificity was inferred only from CDR3 similarity; HCMV serostatus was unknown.

On this clone itself: The antigen is not known.

The CDR3 loop spans 15 amino acids. Trimming pared 5 bases from V and 0 bases from J, leaving 15 bases between. Germline V lookup: CDR1 SGHRS, CDR2 YFSETQ. Using immunoSEQ multiplex PCR, the repertoire was profiled, and TCRdb retains in-frame clones only, with some absent. The sample lists 110,000 or so clones, under 95% occurring once. The gene calls are TRBV5-1 and TRBJ2-7, with D possibly matching TRBD1 (6 bases). The TCR comes from a boy under three years old with hemimegalencephaly and intractable seizures. Material: peripheral blood, obtained at surgery. The CDR3: CASSQDRTFSYEQYF. The CDR3 DNA reads TGCGCCAGCAGTCAAGACAGGACTTTCTCCTACGAGCAGTACTTC.